The 19 T cell receptor beta chains listed next were all sequenced from one sample in a study of post-analysis software for immune sequencing data. General study findings and limits: Patients had higher frequencies than controls of roughly 5 TRBV segments, including TRBV5-6, TRBV5-1 and TRBV20-1.

Carried by the TCR beta cDNA libraries were unique molecular identifiers. TCRdb used MiXCR to reprocess the PCR reads, holding one entry per CDR3 protein. This sample yields hundreds of thousands of distinct CDR3 sequences, of which 53% are seen a single time; about 4.8% belongs to the top ten. These receptors have no known antigen. The sequenced material came from blood. The source is a girl aged 5-17 years with multiple sclerosis.

This rearrangement joins TRBV12-3 or TRBV12-4 to TRBJ2-7; TRBD1 or TRBD2 may be the D gene (5 bases each). This CDR3 region has 14 residues. Trimming stripped 6 bases from V and 7 bases from J, with 19 bases between. CDR3 nucleotide sequence: TGTGCCAGCAGACCCAACCGACAGTCGGGGGAGCAGTACTTC. Its translation: CASRPNRQSGEQYF.

This rearrangement joins TRBV5-1 to TRBJ2-1, with D maybe TRBD1 (6 bases). Germline CDR1 reads SGHRS; CDR2 reads YFSETQ. Trimming shortened V by 7 bases and J by 5 bases, and 16 bases separated the two germline ends. The CDR3 is 14 amino acids. This chain's CDR3 is CASRLPGQNNEQFF. CDR3 in DNA: TGCGCCAGCCGACTTCCGGGACAAAACAATGAGCAGTTCTTC. Full variable domain (outside the CDR3, taken from reference TRBV5-1 and TRBJ2-1): KAGVTQTPRYLIKTRGQQVTLSCSPISGHRSVSWYQQTPGQGLQFLFEYFSETQRNKGNFPGRFSGRQFSNSRSEMNVSTLELGDSALYLCASRLPGQNNEQFFGPGTRLTVL.

The CDR3 reads CASSPTLLAGETQYF. In DNA, the CDR3 is TGTGCCAGCAGCCCGACCCTACTAGCGGGGGAAACCCAGTACTTC. The genes are TRBV7-2 and TRBJ2-7, with 11 bases identical to TRBD2. Germline-derived CDR1 and CDR2 are SGHTA and FQGNSA. The CDR3 spans 15 residues. With V trimmed by 5 bases and J by 10 bases, 13 bases remained unmatched.

This chain joins TRBV11-2 and TRBJ2-5; D may be TRBD2 (7 bases). Trimming removed 8 bases from V and 0 bases from J, with 19 bases in between. The CDR3 covers 16 residues. The germline V gene encodes CDR1 SGHAT and CDR2 FQNNGV. Here the CDR3 DNA reads TGTGCCAGCTGTATTCGGGGGGCGACGTACCAAGAGACCCAGTACTTC. As protein: CASCIRGATYQETQYF.

J is TRBJ2-4 and V is TRBV5-1; D gene unclear. The CDR3 loop spans 13 amino acids. The germline V and J ends were trimmed by 4 bases and 0 bases, with 5 bases remaining between them. Germline V gene lookup returns CDR1 SGHRS and CDR2 YFSETQ. CDR3 coding DNA: TGCGCCAGCAGCAACTTAGCCAAAAACATTCAGTACTTC. Encoded protein: CASSNLAKNIQYF.

The rearrangement links TRBV20-1 to TRBJ2-3; D ambiguous. Trimming stripped 1 base from V and 0 bases from J, with 11 bases between. Germline CDR1 DFQATT, CDR2 SNEGSKA (reference sequence). This CDR3 comprises 15 residues. This CDR3 is CSARGLVWSTDTQYF. CDR3 coding DNA: TGCAGTGCTAGAGGTCTAGTCTGGAGCACAGATACGCAGTATTTT.

The genes are TRBV5-1 and TRBJ2-5; TRBD2 aligns across 12 bases. The CDR3 is made up of 19 amino acids. V dropped 1 base and J dropped 2; count of bases not matched to a gene: 12. The V gene's germline CDR1 is SGHRS and CDR2 YFSETQ. CDR3 DNA sequence: TGCGCCAGCAGCTTGCTCCCCGCTCGGACTAGCGGGGAACAAGAGACCCAGTACTTC. This codes for CASSLLPARTSGEQETQYF.

This clonotype appeared a single time. Being one base from a much bigger clone, this may be a read error. The V gene is TRBV5-1, the J gene TRBJ1-4; D call uncertain. Germline V gene data show CDR1 as SGHRS and CDR2 as YFSETQ. CDR3 length: 14 amino acids. The CDR3 DNA reads as TGCGCCAGCAGCTTAGAGCGCGCGAATGAAAGACTGTTTTTT. Residues: CASSLERANERLFF.

The J gene is TRBJ2-3, the V gene TRBV6-5, with 7 positions matching TRBD1. This CDR3 is built from 17 residues. J gave up 0 bases and V 4 bases, and 10 bases lay outside the gene matches. In germline, CDR1 is MNHEY, CDR2 SVGAGI. CDR3 nucleotide sequence: TGTGCCAGCAGTTTCGGAATGACAGGGACAAGCACAGATACGCAGTATTTT. Translation: CASSFGMTGTSTDTQYF.

The V call is TRBV5-1, the J call TRBJ2-7; 8 bases agree with TRBD1. The CDR3 has 12 residues. Germline V gives CDR1 SGHRS, CDR2 YFSETQ. V trimming: 3 bases; J trimming: 6 bases; junction bases outside the gene matches: 2. The CDR3 protein is CASSSTGVEQYF. The CDR3 nucleotides are TGCGCCAGCAGCTCGACAGGGGTCGAGCAGTACTTC.

This chain uses TRBV9 with TRBJ2-3; a possible D gene is TRBD1 (6 bases). Deletions cut 0 bases from V and 2 bases from J, with 13 bases between. Germline V gene sequence: CDR1 SGDLS, CDR2 YYNGEE. CDR3 length: 16 residues. CDR3 sequence: CASSVVGDINTDTQYF. CDR3 in DNA: TGTGCCAGCAGCGTAGTCGGGGACATCAACACAGATACGCAGTATTTT. The full variable domain, in which reference TRBV9 and TRBJ2-3 provide the parts outside the CDR3, is DSGVTQTPKHLITATGQRVTLRCSPRSGDLSVYWYQQSLDQGLQFLIQYYNGEERAKGNILERFSAQQFPDLHSELNLSSLELGDSALYFCASSVVGDINTDTQYFGPGTRLTVL.

The rearrangement links TRBV10-3 to TRBJ2-1, with D hard to call. Per germline, CDR1 ENHRY and CDR2 SYGVKD. V was pared by 6 bases and J by 4 bases, with 16 bases between. CDR3 length: 15 amino acids. As DNA, the CDR3 is TGTGCCATCAGGACGACCGACGGATTATACAATGAGCAGTTCTTC. Translating it yields CAIRTTDGLYNEQFF.

V usage is TRBV20-1 and J usage is TRBJ1-1; unclear D gene. This CDR3 has 14 amino acids. Germline V lookup: CDR1 DFQATT, CDR2 SNEGSKA (reference sequence). Trimming shortened V by 0 bases and J by 2 bases, and 10 bases separated the two germline ends. The CDR3 bases are TGCAGTGCTAGAGATGCAACAACCAACACTGAAGCTTTCTTT. It yields the protein CSARDATTNTEAFF.

This chain joins TRBV20-1 and TRBJ2-6, with D possibly TRBD1 on 5 matching bases. Germline V gives CDR1 DFQATT, CDR2 SNEGSKA (reference sequence). This CDR3 region has 17 residues. Trimming pared 0 bases from V and 1 base from J, leaving 13 bases between. CDR3 DNA sequence: TGCAGTGCTAGAGACAGGGTCAGCTTGTCTGGGGCCAACGTCCTGACTTTC. As protein: CSARDRVSLSGANVLTF.

The V call is TRBV20-1, the J call TRBJ2-1, with 8 bases that match TRBD2. There are 14 residues in the CDR3. V gave up 5 bases and J gave up 8 bases; unmatched junction bases: 11. CDR1 DFQATT and CDR2 SNEGSKA come from the germline V gene (reference sequence). In DNA form, the CDR3 reads TGCAGTGCTGTCCCGGGACTAGTTAGGGATGAGCAGTTCTTC. This sequence encodes CSAVPGLVRDEQFF.

About this clonotype: The junction shows a germline mismatch at one end, possibly a read error. J is TRBJ2-1 and V is TRBV7-2, with 11 positions matching TRBD2. CDR1 is SGHTA, CDR2 FQGNSA, per germline. The CDR3 spans 16 residues. This CDR3 is CAGSPKTSGAYNEQFF. The CDR3 DNA sequence: TGTGCCGGCAGCCCGAAGACTAGCGGGGCCTACAATGAGCAGTTCTTC.

The chain has TRBV11-1 and TRBJ2-3; D may be TRBD2 (5 bases). CDR1 is SGHAT and CDR2 is FQDESV in the germline V gene (reference sequence). The V and J ends lost 6 bases and 2 bases respectively, with 15 bases between them. The CDR3 runs to 15 residues. In DNA form, the CDR3 reads TGTGCCAGCAGTGTCGGGGAAGGTACCACAGATACGCAGTATTTT. Translating it yields CASSVGEGTTDTQYF.

The chain has TRBV5-4 and TRBJ2-7; a weak D match, TRBD2 (6 bases). Germline CDR1 reads SGHNT; CDR2 reads YYREEE (reference sequence). Trimming left V 4 bases short and J 0 bases short, with 17 bases between. This CDR3 region has 16 residues. The chain's CDR3 is CASSPAGSRSSYEQYF. In DNA form, the CDR3 reads TGTGCCAGCAGCCCCGCCGGGAGCAGGAGCTCCTACGAGCAGTACTTC.

The chain employs TRBV6-5 and TRBJ2-7; TRBD1 matches at 10 bases. From germline, CDR1 is MNHEY and CDR2 SVGAGI. CDR3 length: 15 amino acids. Trimming at V came to 6 bases and at J to 1 base, leaving 6 bases not matched to a gene. The CDR3 bases are TGTGCCAGCAGAGACGGGACAGGGGAATCCTACGAGCAGTACTTC. Protein: CASRDGTGESYEQYF.